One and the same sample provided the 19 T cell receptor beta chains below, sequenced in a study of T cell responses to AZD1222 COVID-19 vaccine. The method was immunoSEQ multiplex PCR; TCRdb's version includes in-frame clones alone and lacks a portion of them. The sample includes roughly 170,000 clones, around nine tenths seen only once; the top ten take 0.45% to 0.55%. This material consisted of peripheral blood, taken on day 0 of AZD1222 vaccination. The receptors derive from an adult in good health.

The CDR3 sequence is CATSANRANTEAFF. The CDR3 coding sequence is TGTGCCACCAGTGCGAACAGGGCGAACACTGAAGCTTTCTTT. V is TRBV24-1 and J is TRBJ1-1, with a weak D call TRBD1 (6 bases). Germline V gene sequence: CDR1 KGHDR, CDR2 SFDVKD. The CDR3 runs to 14 residues. The ends were cut back, 5 bases at V and 1 base at J, with 10 bases in the middle.

CDR3 sequence: CASTGTAAYNEQFF. The CDR3 bases are TGTGCCAGCACCGGGACCGCTGCCTACAATGAGCAGTTCTTC. The chain uses TRBV6-5 and TRBJ2-1; D could derive from TRBD1 or TRBD2 (5 bases each). The CDR3 length is 14 residues. Germline-derived CDR1 and CDR2 are MNHEY and SVGAGI. The germline V and J ends were trimmed by 7 bases and 2 bases, with 12 bases remaining between them.

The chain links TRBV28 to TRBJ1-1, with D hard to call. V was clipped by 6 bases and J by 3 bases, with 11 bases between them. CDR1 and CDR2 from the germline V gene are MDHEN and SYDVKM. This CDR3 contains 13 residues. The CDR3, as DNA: TGTGCCAGCAGGCGTGACAAAGACACTGAAGCTTTCTTT. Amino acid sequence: CASRRDKDTEAFF.

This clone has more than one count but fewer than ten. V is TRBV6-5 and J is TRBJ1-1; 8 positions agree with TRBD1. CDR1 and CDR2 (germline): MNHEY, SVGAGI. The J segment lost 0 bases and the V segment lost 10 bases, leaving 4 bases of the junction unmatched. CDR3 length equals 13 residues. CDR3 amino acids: CATWGQVNTEAFF. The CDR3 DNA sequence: TGTGCCACCTGGGGACAGGTGAACACTGAAGCTTTCTTT.

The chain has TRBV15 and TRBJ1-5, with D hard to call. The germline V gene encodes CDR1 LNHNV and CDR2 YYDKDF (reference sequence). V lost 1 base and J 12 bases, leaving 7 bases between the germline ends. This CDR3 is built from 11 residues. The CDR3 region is CATSRGNVQHF. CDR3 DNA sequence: TGTGCCACCAGCAGAGGAAATGTCCAGCATTTT.

The CDR3 nucleotides are TGTGCCAGCAGCTTAATCGCGGGGAACACCGGGGAGCTGTTTTTT. It codes for CASSLIAGNTGELFF. The chain recombines TRBV7-3 with TRBJ2-2; a possible D gene is TRBD2 (5 bases). Germline V gives CDR1 SGHTA, CDR2 FQGTGA. V lost 1 base to trimming and J lost 1 base, with 7 bases between them. This CDR3 region has 15 residues.

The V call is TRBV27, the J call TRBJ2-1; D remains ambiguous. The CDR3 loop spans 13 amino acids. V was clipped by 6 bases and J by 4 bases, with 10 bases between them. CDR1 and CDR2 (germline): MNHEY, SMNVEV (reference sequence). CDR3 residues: CASSPNEYNEQFF. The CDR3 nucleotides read TGTGCCAGCAGCCCCAACGAATACAATGAGCAGTTCTTC.

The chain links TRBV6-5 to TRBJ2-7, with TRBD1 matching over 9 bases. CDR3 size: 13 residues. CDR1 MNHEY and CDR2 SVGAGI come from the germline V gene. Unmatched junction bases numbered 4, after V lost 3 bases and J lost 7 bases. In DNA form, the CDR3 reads TGTGCCAGCAGTTATGGGACAGGGAATGAGCAGTACTTC. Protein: CASSYGTGNEQYF.

The CDR3 sequence is CASSSSGGTDTIYF. CDR3 DNA: TGTGCCAGCAGTTCATCAGGGGGCACGGACACCATATATTTT. The rearrangement joins TRBV6-5 to TRBJ1-3; 8 bases are a match to TRBD1. Germline CDR1 and CDR2: MNHEY and SVGAGI. Trimming took 4 bases from V and 8 from J; bases not matched to a gene: 7. This CDR3 has 14 amino acids.

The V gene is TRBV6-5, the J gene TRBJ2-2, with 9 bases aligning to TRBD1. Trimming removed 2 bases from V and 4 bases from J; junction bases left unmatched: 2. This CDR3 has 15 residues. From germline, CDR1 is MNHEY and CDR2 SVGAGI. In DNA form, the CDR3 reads TGTGCCAGCAGTTACAGGGACAGGGCCACCGGGGAGCTGTTTTTT. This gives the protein CASSYRDRATGELFF.

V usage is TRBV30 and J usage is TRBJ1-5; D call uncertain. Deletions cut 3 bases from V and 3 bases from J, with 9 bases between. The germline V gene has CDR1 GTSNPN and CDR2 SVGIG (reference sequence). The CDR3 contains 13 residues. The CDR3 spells CAWSYTLNQPQHF. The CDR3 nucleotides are TGTGCCTGGAGCTACACCCTCAATCAGCCCCAGCATTTT.

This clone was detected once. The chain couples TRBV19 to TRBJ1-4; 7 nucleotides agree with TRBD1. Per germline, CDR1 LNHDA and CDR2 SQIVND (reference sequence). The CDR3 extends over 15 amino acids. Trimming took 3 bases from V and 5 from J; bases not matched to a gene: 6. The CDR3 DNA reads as TGTGCCAGTAGTATCCGGACAGGCCTAAATGAAAAACTGTTTTTT. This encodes CASSIRTGLNEKLFF.

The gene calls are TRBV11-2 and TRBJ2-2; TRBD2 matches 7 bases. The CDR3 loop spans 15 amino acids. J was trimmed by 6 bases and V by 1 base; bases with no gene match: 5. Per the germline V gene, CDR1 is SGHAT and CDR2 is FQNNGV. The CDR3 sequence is CASSLVGGRAGELFF. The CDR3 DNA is TGTGCCAGCAGCTTAGTTGGGGGGAGGGCCGGGGAGCTGTTTTTT.

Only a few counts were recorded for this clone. CDR3: CASSQDLLAGGQEYF. In nucleotides, the CDR3 is TGTGCCAGCAGCCAAGATCTACTAGCGGGGGGGCAGGAGTATTTT. The chain links TRBV4-2 to TRBJ2-3; TRBD2 agrees at 13 bases. This CDR3 spans 15 amino acids. Germline V gene data show CDR1 as LGHNA and CDR2 as YNFKEQ. Germline trimming cut 0 bases from V and 13 bases from J; bases unmatched to any gene: 7.

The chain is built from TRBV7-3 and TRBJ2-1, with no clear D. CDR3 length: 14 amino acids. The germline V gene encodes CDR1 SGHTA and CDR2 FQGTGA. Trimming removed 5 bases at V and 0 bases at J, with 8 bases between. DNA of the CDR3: TGTGCCAGCAGCCACGCGGACTCCTACAATGAGCAGTTCTTC. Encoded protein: CASSHADSYNEQFF.

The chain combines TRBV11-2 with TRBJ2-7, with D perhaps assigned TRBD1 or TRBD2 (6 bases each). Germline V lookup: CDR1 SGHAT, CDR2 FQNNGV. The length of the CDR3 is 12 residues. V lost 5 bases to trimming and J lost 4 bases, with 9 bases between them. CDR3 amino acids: CASSQGRYEQYF. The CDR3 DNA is TGTGCCAGCAGCCAGGGGAGGTACGAGCAGTACTTC.

The DNA for the CDR3 is TGTGCCAGCAGTGAGAGGAACTATGGCTACACCTTC. Residues: CASSERNYGYTF. The chain uses TRBV2 and TRBJ1-2, with D unresolved. Trimming removed 3 bases from V and 2 bases from J, with 4 bases in between. From germline, CDR1 is SNHLY and CDR2 FYNNEI. This CDR3 has 12 amino acids.

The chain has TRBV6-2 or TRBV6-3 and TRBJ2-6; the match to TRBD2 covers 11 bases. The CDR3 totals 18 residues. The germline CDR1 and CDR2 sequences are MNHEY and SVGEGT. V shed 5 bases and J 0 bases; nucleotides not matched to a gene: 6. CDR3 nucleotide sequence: TGTGCCAGCAGTACCACTAGCGGGGGCGGCTCTGGGGCCAACGTCCTGACTTTC. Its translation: CASSTTSGGGSGANVLTF.

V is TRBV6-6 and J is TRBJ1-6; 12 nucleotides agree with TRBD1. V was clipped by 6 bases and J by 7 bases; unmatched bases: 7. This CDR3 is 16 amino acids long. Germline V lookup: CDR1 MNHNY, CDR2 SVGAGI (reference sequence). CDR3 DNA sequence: TGTGCCAGCAGAGACACGGGACAGGGGGCAAATTCACCCCTCCACTTT. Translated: CASRDTGQGANSPLHF.